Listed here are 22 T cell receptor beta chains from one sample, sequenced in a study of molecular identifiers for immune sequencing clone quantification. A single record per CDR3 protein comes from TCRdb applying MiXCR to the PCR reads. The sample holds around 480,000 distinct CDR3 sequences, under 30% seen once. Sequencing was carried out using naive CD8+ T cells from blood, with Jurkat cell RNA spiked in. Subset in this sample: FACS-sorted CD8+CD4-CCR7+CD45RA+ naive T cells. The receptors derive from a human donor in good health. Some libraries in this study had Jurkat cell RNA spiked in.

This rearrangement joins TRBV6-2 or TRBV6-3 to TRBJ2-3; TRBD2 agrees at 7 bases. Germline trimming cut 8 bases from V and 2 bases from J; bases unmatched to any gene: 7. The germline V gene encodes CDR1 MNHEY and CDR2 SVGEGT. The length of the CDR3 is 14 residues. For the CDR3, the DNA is TGTGCCAGCGGGGCTAGCGGACTCACAGATACGCAGTATTTT. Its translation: CASGASGLTDTQYF.

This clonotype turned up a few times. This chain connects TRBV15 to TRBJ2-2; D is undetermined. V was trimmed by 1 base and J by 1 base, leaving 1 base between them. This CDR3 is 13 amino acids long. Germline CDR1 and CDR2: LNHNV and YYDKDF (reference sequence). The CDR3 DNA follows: TGTGCCACCAGCAGAGGGAACACCGGGGAGCTGTTTTTT. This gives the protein CATSRGNTGELFF.

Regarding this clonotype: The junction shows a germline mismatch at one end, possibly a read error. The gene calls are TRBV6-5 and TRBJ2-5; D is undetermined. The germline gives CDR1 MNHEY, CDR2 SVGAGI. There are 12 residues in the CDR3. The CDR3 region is CASRGTQATQYF. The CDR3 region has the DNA TGTGCCAGCAGGGGTACCCAAGCGACCCAGTACTTC.

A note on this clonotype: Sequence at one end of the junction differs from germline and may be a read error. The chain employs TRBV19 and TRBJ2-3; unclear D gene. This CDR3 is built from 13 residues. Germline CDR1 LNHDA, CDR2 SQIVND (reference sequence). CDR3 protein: CASLADRTETQYF. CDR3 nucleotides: TGTGCCAGTCTGGCAGATCGCACAGAAACGCAGTATTTT. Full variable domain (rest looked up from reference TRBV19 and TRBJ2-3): DGGITQSPKYLFRKEGQNVTLSCEQNLNHDAMYWYRQDPGQGLRLIYYSQIVNDFQKGDIAEGYSVSREKKESFPLTVTSAQKNPTAFYLCASLADRTETQYFGPGTRLTVL.

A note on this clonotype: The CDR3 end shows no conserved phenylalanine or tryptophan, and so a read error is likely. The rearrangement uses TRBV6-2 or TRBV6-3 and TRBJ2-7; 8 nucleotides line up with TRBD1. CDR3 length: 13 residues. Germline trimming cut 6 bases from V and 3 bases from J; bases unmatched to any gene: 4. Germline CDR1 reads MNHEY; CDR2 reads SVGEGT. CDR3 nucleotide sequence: TGTGCCAGCAGCCCCGGGACAGGCTACGAGCAGTACTAC. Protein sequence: CASSPGTGYEQYY.

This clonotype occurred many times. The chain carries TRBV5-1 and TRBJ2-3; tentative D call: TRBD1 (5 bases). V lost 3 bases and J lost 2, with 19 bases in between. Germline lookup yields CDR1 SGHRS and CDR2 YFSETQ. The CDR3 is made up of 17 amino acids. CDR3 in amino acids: CASSSTLAGSITDTQYF. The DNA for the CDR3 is TGCGCCAGCAGCTCGACCCTGGCAGGGTCTATCACAGATACGCAGTATTTT.

In DNA, the CDR3 is TGTGCCAGCAGCCGTACTAGCGGGGGGCTCCTTAGCTCCTACGAGCAGTACTTC. Translation: CASSRTSGGLLSSYEQYF. The chain carries TRBV13 and TRBJ2-7, with 12 bases identical to TRBD2. This CDR3 has 18 residues. In germline, CDR1 is PRHDT, CDR2 FYEKMQ (reference sequence). The J segment lost 0 bases and the V segment lost 5 bases, leaving 11 bases of the junction unmatched. Full variable domain (outside the CDR3, taken from reference TRBV13 and TRBJ2-7): AAGVIQSPRHLIKEKRETATLKCYPIPRHDTVYWYQQGPGQDPQFLISFYEKMQSDKGSIPDRFSAQQFSDYHSELNMSSLELGDSALYFCASSRTSGGLLSSYEQYFGPGTRLTVT.

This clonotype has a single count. The CDR3 sequence is CASRLSGGRYSGELFF. The CDR3 DNA sequence: TGTGCCAGTAGACTCTCGGGGGGACGGTATTCCGGGGAGCTGTTTTTT. This sequence joins TRBV19 and TRBJ2-2, with TRBD2 matching 7 bases. Trimming at V came to 6 bases and at J to 6 bases, leaving 13 bases not matched to a gene. The germline CDR1 and CDR2 sequences are LNHDA and SQIVND (reference sequence). The CDR3 runs to 16 residues.

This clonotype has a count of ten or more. This CDR3 reads CASSPETFSGGVQETQYF. The DNA of the CDR3 is TGTGCCAGCAGTCCCGAAACCTTTAGCGGGGGAGTACAAGAGACCCAGTACTTC. The chain couples TRBV12-3 or TRBV12-4 to TRBJ2-5, with 9 bases identical to TRBD2. This CDR3 is built from 18 residues. Trimming removed 5 bases from V and 2 bases from J; junction bases left unmatched: 15.

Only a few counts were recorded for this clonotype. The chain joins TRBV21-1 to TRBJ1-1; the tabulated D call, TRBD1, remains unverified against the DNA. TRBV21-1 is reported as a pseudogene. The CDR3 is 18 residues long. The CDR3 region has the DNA TGTGCCAGCAGCAAAGACAGTCTTGACGGACAGTTGAACGCTGAAGCTTTCTTT. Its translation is CASSKDSLDGQLNAEAFF.

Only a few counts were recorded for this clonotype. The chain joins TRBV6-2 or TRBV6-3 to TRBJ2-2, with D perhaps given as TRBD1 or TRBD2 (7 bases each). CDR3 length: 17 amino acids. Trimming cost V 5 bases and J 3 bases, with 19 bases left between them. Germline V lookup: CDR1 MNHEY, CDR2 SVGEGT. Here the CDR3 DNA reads TGTGCCAGCAGTCCCCCGGGGAGGGGGCCGTACACCGGGGAGCTGTTTTTT. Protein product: CASSPPGRGPYTGELFF.

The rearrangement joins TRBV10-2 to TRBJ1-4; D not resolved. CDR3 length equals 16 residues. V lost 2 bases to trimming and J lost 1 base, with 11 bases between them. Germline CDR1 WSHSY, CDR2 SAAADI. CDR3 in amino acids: CASSERESETNEKLFF. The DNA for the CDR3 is TGCGCCAGCAGTGAGCGGGAGAGCGAAACTAATGAAAAACTGTTTTTT.

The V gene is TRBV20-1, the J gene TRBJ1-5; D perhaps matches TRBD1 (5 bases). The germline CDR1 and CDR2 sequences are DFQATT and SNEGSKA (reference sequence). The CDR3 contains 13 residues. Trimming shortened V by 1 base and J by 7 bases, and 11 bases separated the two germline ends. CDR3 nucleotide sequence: TGCAGTGCTAGAGTGGGACGGGGGCAGCCCCAGCATTTT. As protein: CSARVGRGQPQHF.

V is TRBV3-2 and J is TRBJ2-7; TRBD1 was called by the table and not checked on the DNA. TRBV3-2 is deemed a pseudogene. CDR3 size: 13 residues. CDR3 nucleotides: TGTGCCGGTCGGGGACAGGGGACCTACGAGCAGTACTTC. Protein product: CAGRGQGTYEQYF.

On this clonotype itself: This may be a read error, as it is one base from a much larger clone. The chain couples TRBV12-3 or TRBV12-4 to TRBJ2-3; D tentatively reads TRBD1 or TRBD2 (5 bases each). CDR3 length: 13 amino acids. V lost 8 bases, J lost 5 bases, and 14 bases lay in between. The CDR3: CASCLGTGDTQYF. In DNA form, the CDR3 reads TGTGCCAGCTGTCTAGGGACCGGAGATACGCAGTATTTT.

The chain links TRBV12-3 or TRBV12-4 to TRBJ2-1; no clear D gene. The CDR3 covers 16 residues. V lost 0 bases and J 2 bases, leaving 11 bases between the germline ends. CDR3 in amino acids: CASSLAWPPPYNEQFF. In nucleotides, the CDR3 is TGTGCCAGCAGTTTAGCGTGGCCCCCCCCCTACAATGAGCAGTTCTTC.

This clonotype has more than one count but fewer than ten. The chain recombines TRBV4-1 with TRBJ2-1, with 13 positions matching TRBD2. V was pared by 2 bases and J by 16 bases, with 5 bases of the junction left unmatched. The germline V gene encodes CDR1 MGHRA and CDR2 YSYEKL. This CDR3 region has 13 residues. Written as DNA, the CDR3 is TGCGCCAGCAGCCAAACTAGGACTAGCGGGGGTTTCTTC. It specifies CASSQTRTSGGFF.

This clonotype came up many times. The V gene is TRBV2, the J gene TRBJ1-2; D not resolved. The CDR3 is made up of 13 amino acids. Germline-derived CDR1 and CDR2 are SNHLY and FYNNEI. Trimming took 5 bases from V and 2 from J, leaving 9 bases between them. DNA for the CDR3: TGTGCCAGCAGTCTGGAGGCGAACTATGGCTACACCTTC. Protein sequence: CASSLEANYGYTF.

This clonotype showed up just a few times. The CDR3 sequence: CASSLIPYQPQHF. The DNA of the CDR3 is TGTGCCAGCAGTTTAATACCTTATCAGCCCCAGCATTTT. J is TRBJ1-5 and V is TRBV12-3 or TRBV12-4; D remains ambiguous. The CDR3 has 13 residues. V lost 2 bases and J 5 bases, leaving 7 bases between the germline ends.

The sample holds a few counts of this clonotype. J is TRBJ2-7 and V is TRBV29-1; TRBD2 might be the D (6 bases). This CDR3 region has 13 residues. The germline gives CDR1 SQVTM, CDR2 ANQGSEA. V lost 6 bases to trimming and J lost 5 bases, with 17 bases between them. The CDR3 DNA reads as TGCAGCGTGGAGGGGCGGGAACCCAACGAGCAGTACTTC. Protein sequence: CSVEGREPNEQYF.

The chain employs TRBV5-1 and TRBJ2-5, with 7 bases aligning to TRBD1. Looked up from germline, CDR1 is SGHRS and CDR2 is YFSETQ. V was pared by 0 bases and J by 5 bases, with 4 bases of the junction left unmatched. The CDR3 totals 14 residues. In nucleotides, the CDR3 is TGCGCCAGCAGCTTGGAAGGGGGCGCCGAGACCCAGTACTTC. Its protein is CASSLEGGAETQYF.

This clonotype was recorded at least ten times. CDR3 sequence (DNA): TGCGCCAGCAGCCCCGGATGGACAGGGAGCACAGATACGCAGTATTTT. This gives the protein CASSPGWTGSTDTQYF. V usage is TRBV5-1 and J usage is TRBJ2-3; the match to TRBD1 covers 8 bases. The CDR3 length is 16 residues. From germline, CDR1 is SGHRS and CDR2 YFSETQ. The V gene end was trimmed by 4 bases and the J gene end by 0 bases; junction bases not matched to a gene: 7.